Presented here are 22 T cell receptor beta chains from one specimen sequenced in a study of blood T cell repertoires in COVID-19. TCRdb keeps only in-frame clones here, not all; method: immunoSEQ multiplex PCR. The sample gives 90,000 to 120,000 clones, 80% to 90% of which show up once; 32% is in the top ten. The sample taken for sequencing was peripheral blood. These receptors originate from an elderly woman with acute or convalescent COVID-19.

The V call is TRBV5-8, the J call TRBJ2-7, with TRBD1 identical over 7 bases. The germline gives CDR1 SGHTS, CDR2 YDEGEE. V shed 3 bases, J shed 2 bases, and the junction held 8 bases outside the gene matches. This CDR3 is built from 15 residues. CDR3 in DNA: TGTGCCAGCAGCTCGTCAGGGGGTCGGGCCTACGAGCAGTACTTC. It translates to CASSSSGGRAYEQYF.

The chain recombines TRBV7-9 with TRBJ2-5, with 10 bases lining up with TRBD2. Germline V CDR1 and CDR2: SEHNR, FQNEAQ (reference sequence). V lost 5 bases to trimming and J lost 0 bases; unmatched junction nucleotides: 15. The CDR3 runs 19 residues. The CDR3 sequence is CASSPTEGGLAGDQETQYF. CDR3 nucleotides: TGTGCCAGCAGCCCAACCGAGGGGGGGCTAGCGGGGGACCAAGAGACCCAGTACTTC.

This sequence joins TRBV9 and TRBJ2-3; D may be TRBD2 (6 bases). V was clipped by 3 bases and J by 1 base, with 6 bases between them. There are 13 residues in the CDR3. Germline CDR1 is SGDLS and CDR2 is YYNGEE. CDR3 sequence reads: CASSASGTDTQYF. As DNA, the CDR3 is TGTGCCAGCAGCGCTAGCGGCACAGATACGCAGTATTTT.

The chain combines TRBV28 with TRBJ1-1; 10 nucleotides match TRBD1. Germline CDR1 MDHEN, CDR2 SYDVKM. The CDR3 runs to 17 residues. V was clipped by 1 base and J by 1 base; unmatched bases: 6. The CDR3 DNA is TGTGCCAGCAGTTTATCCCCCGGGACAGGGGCGAACACTGAAGCTTTCTTT. This encodes CASSLSPGTGANTEAFF.

The chain is built from TRBV7-2 and TRBJ1-6, with D possibly TRBD1 on 6 matching bases. V dropped 3 bases and J dropped 3 bases, with 18 bases sitting between them. CDR3 length: 18 residues. CDR1 SGHTA and CDR2 FQGNSA come from the germline V gene. This CDR3 reads CASSFLRGGLGYNSPLHF. CDR3 sequence (DNA): TGTGCCAGCAGCTTCTTGAGGGGGGGATTGGGCTATAATTCACCCCTCCACTTT.

The chain uses TRBV7-9 and TRBJ1-4; D is perhaps TRBD1 (5 bases). V shed 6 bases and J shed 3 bases, with 11 bases lying between them. The CDR3 contains 14 residues. Germline CDR1 is SEHNR and CDR2 is FQNEAQ (reference sequence). The CDR3 region is CASRLTGSNEKLFF. DNA for the CDR3: TGTGCCAGCAGATTAACAGGTTCTAATGAAAAACTGTTTTTT.

The chain carries TRBV5-1 and TRBJ2-1; D call uncertain. Trimming stripped 3 bases from V and 8 bases from J, with 15 bases between. CDR1 and CDR2 from the germline V gene are SGHRS and YFSETQ. The CDR3 consists of 14 residues. The CDR3 DNA follows: TGCGCCAGCAGCTCTAAAGTAGTTACGGATGAGCAGTTCTTC. Translated, it gives CASSSKVVTDEQFF.

This chain connects TRBV7-9 to TRBJ2-7, with D possibly TRBD2 on 6 matching bases. The CDR3 extends over 16 amino acids. Trimming cost V 6 bases and J 3 bases, with 21 bases left between them. Germline CDR1 and CDR2: SEHNR and FQNEAQ (reference sequence). This chain's CDR3 is CASRKAGGTTLYEQYF. As DNA, the CDR3 is TGTGCCAGCAGGAAAGCTGGGGGGACCACCCTCTACGAGCAGTACTTC. The variable domain in full, with the rest retrieved from reference TRBV7-9 and TRBJ2-7, is DTGVSQNPRHKITKRGQNVTFRCDPISEHNRLYWYRQTLGQGPEFLTYFQNEAQLEKSRLLSDRFSAERPKGSFSTLEIQRTEQGDSAMYLCASRKAGGTTLYEQYFGPGTRLTVT.

V and J are TRBV27 and TRBJ2-7; 7 positions agree with TRBD2. V dropped 4 bases and J dropped 3; count of bases not matched to a gene: 6. Germline CDR1 reads MNHEY; CDR2 reads SMNVEV (reference sequence). This CDR3 comprises 14 residues. DNA for the CDR3: TGTGCCAGCAGTTCGAGGACTAGGAACTACGAGCAGTACTTC. The encoded protein is CASSSRTRNYEQYF.

V and J are TRBV6-1 and TRBJ2-7; 8 bases map to TRBD2. There are 18 residues in the CDR3. Trimming took 2 bases from V and 2 from J; bases not matched to a gene: 14. Germline assignment: CDR1 MNHNS and CDR2 SASEGT. CDR3 amino acids: CASSESPSRSGVTYEQYF. The CDR3 DNA is TGTGCCAGCAGTGAATCCCCTAGCCGTAGCGGGGTCACCTACGAGCAGTACTTC.

The chain uses TRBV11-2 and TRBJ1-1; D gene unclear. Germline CDR1 SGHAT, CDR2 FQNNGV. The CDR3 is made up of 14 amino acids. With 4 bases removed from V and 11 bases from J, the gap between germline ends came to 20 bases. CDR3 loop: CASSSPGLWGGAFF. The CDR3 region has the DNA TGTGCCAGCAGCTCCCCTGGGCTTTGGGGAGGGGCTTTCTTT.

This chain uses TRBV11-2 with TRBJ2-7; D gene ambiguous. Trimming took 2 bases from V and 2 from J, leaving 10 bases between them. The CDR3 consists of 14 residues. Germline V gene data show CDR1 as SGHAT and CDR2 as FQNNGV. DNA of the CDR3: TGTGCCAGCAGCTTATCAAGAGTCCCCTACGAGCAGTACTTC. Protein sequence: CASSLSRVPYEQYF.

This chain links TRBV21-1 with TRBJ1-2; TRBD1, the table's D call, lacks a check against the DNA. TRBV21-1 is a pseudogene segment. This CDR3 is built from 14 residues. CDR3 DNA sequence: TGTGCCAGCAGCTCCAAGACAGGTGACTATGGCTACACCTTC. Protein: CASSSKTGDYGYTF.

The genes are TRBV4-2 and TRBJ2-3, with TRBD2 matching over 7 bases. The germline gives CDR1 LGHNA, CDR2 YNFKEQ. With 4 bases clipped from V and 6 bases from J, the junction kept 13 bases outside the gene matches. The CDR3 is 16 residues long. CDR3 DNA: TGTGCCAGCAGCCCCGCCCGGGGGGTCCCACGGGATACGCAGTATTTT. This codes for CASSPARGVPRDTQYF.

V and J are TRBV28 and TRBJ1-2; D is possibly TRBD1 (5 bases). This CDR3 is 12 amino acids long. Germline V gives CDR1 MDHEN, CDR2 SYDVKM. With 5 bases removed from V and 8 bases from J, the gap between germline ends came to 12 bases. Written as DNA, the CDR3 is TGTGCCAGCAGTCCCACAGGTGTCGGCTACACCTTC. It is translated as CASSPTGVGYTF.

This chain uses TRBV18 with TRBJ2-2; no clear D gene. The germline gives CDR1 KGHSH, CDR2 LQKENI. V was trimmed by 1 base and J by 1 base, leaving 13 bases between them. The CDR3 runs to 17 residues. The CDR3 loop reads CASSPLYHAQNTGELFF. The CDR3 nucleotides are TGTGCCAGCTCACCACTGTACCACGCACAGAACACCGGGGAGCTGTTTTTT.

The V call is TRBV20-1, the J call TRBJ1-1, with 7 nucleotides matching TRBD1. In germline, CDR1 is DFQATT, CDR2 SNEGSKA (reference sequence). This CDR3 is built from 11 residues. J was trimmed by 8 bases and V by 6 bases; bases with no gene match: 6. The CDR3 loop is CSAAGTAEAFF. As DNA, the CDR3 is TGCAGTGCCGCAGGGACAGCCGAAGCTTTCTTT.

The genes are TRBV3-1 (or the pseudogene TRBV3-2) and TRBJ2-3, with D hard to call. The CDR3 consists of 14 residues. Germline lookup yields CDR1 LGHDT and CDR2 YNNKEL (reference sequence). Trimming removed 4 bases at V and 4 bases at J, with 12 bases between. This CDR3 is CASSPGWSSDTQYF. CDR3 nucleotide sequence: TGTGCCAGCAGCCCCGGATGGAGTTCAGATACGCAGTATTTT.

This chain connects TRBV6-2 or TRBV6-3 to TRBJ2-2; D perhaps matches TRBD1 (5 bases). CDR3 length: 15 amino acids. Trimming took 2 bases from V and 4 from J, leaving 11 bases between them. CDR1 and CDR2 from the germline V gene are MNHEY and SVGEGT. CDR3 region: CASSYMAGLTGELFF. As DNA, the CDR3 is TGTGCCAGCAGTTACATGGCAGGGCTCACCGGGGAGCTGTTTTTT.

This clone was recorded once. The gene calls are TRBV28 and TRBJ2-3; a weak D match, TRBD2 (5 bases). Germline V gives CDR1 MDHEN, CDR2 SYDVKM. The CDR3 loop spans 13 amino acids. Trimming took off 5 bases at V and 4 bases at J, with 10 bases between the two ends. CDR3 coding DNA: TGTGCCAGCAGTACGAGGGCTCCAGATACGCAGTATTTT. Its protein product is CASSTRAPDTQYF.

V usage is TRBV7-9 and J usage is TRBJ1-2, with 7 bases fitting TRBD1. This CDR3 spans 19 amino acids. Per the germline V gene, CDR1 is SEHNR and CDR2 is FQNEAQ (reference sequence). After removal of 6 bases from V and 4 bases from J, the junction contained 23 bases not matched to a gene. This chain's CDR3 is CASRPLLKDRSVSPYGYTF. In DNA, the CDR3 is TGTGCCAGCAGACCACTCCTCAAGGACAGGTCGGTTTCTCCCTATGGCTACACCTTC.

V gene TRBV10-2 combines with J gene TRBJ1-5, with a weak D call TRBD1 (5 bases). This CDR3 contains 15 residues. The V gene lost 3 bases and the J gene lost 7 bases, with 16 bases spanning the gap. Germline loops: CDR1 WSHSY, CDR2 SAAADI. CDR3 in DNA: TGCGCCAGCAGTGACGGGACTTTAAAAGGACAGCCCCAGCATTTT. Residues: CASSDGTLKGQPQHF.